The 16 T cell receptor beta chains in this list originate from one sample, sequenced in a study of shared clonotypes between healthy human individuals (dated by TCRdb to the early 2020s). The library was made by the immunoSEQ multiplex PCR assay. TCRdb mirrors the immuneACCESS table, restricted to in-frame sequences. Some clones are absent from its copies; in checked studies, under half trace to an unresolved V gene, and the reason for the others is unknown. The sample table holds roughly 2 million clones, of which 90% to 95% were seen once. The ten largest clones capture approximately 0.13% of the sample. The sequencing sample was made of naive CD4+ T cells sorted from blood. The sample's cell subset or site label is to be understood as: CD45RA+ positively selected. All receptors come from a man aged 18 to 29 in good health.

This chain connects TRBV6-1 to TRBJ1-1; D uncertain. V lost 0 bases and J lost 5, with 10 bases in between. There are 14 residues in the CDR3. Germline V lookup: CDR1 MNHNS, CDR2 SASEGT. CDR3 sequence: CASSEAIGVTEAFF. In DNA, the CDR3 is TGTGCCAGCAGTGAAGCAATCGGGGTTACTGAAGCTTTCTTT.

This chain joins TRBV20-1 and TRBJ1-3; D not certain. This CDR3 spans 11 amino acids. The germline V gene has CDR1 DFQATT and CDR2 SNEGSKA (reference sequence). CDR3 nucleotides: TGCAGCTTGTCTGGAGGAAACACCATATATTTT. Its translation: CSLSGGNTIYF.

CDR3 sequence reads: CASSSGSFYEQYF. CDR3 coding DNA: TGTGCCAGCAGTTCCGGGAGCTTCTACGAGCAGTACTTC. V and J are TRBV28 and TRBJ2-7, with a possible D match to TRBD2 (6 bases). The CDR3 spans 13 residues. Germline V gene data show CDR1 as MDHEN and CDR2 as SYDVKM. V dropped 4 bases and J dropped 3 bases, with 10 bases sitting between them.

The rearrangement joins TRBV6-1 to TRBJ2-2; D is perhaps TRBD1 (6 bases). Deletions cut 4 bases from V and 5 bases from J, with 14 bases between. The CDR3 consists of 15 residues. CDR1 is MNHNS and CDR2 is SASEGT in the germline V gene. The CDR3 region is CASSAIQGGTGELFF. The CDR3 coding sequence is TGTGCCAGCAGTGCCATACAGGGCGGGACCGGGGAGCTGTTTTTT.

About this clone: This same CDR3 is encoded by further DNA sequences in the sample. The chain has TRBV5-1 and TRBJ2-3, with D tentatively TRBD1 or TRBD2 (5 bases each). Germline V gene data show CDR1 as SGHRS and CDR2 as YFSETQ. The CDR3 is 13 residues long. Trimming left V 0 bases short and J 6 bases short, with 8 bases between. CDR3 protein: CASSLAGADTQYF. CDR3 in DNA: TGCGCCAGCAGCTTGGCCGGGGCGGATACGCAGTATTTT. The full variable domain, with the rest looked up from reference TRBV5-1 and TRBJ2-3, is KAGVTQTPRYLIKTRGQQVTLSCSPISGHRSVSWYQQTPGQGLQFLFEYFSETQRNKGNFPGRFSGRQFSNSRSEMNVSTLELGDSALYLCASSLAGADTQYFGPGTRLTVL.

The chain is built from TRBV9 and TRBJ2-7; 7 positions match TRBD2. After removal of 0 bases from V and 5 bases from J, the junction contained 8 bases not matched to a gene. The germline V gene has CDR1 SGDLS and CDR2 YYNGEE. The CDR3 consists of 15 residues. In nucleotides, the CDR3 is TGTGCCAGCAGCGTAGGGGGCGGGAGAGCCCACGAGCAGTACTTC. As protein: CASSVGGGRAHEQYF.

The chain links TRBV6-5 to TRBJ2-2; D ambiguous. Looked up from germline, CDR1 is MNHEY and CDR2 is SVGAGI. This CDR3 has 14 residues. V lost 4 bases to trimming and J lost 3 bases, with 9 bases between them. As DNA, the CDR3 is TGTGCCAGCAGTTTGAGCGACTACACCGGGGAGCTGTTTTTT. It codes for CASSLSDYTGELFF.

The chain couples TRBV28 to TRBJ1-2; 7 bases are a match to TRBD1. The length of the CDR3 is 15 residues. V dropped 6 bases and J dropped 0; count of bases not matched to a gene: 7. Germline-derived CDR1 and CDR2 are MDHEN and SYDVKM. The CDR3 DNA is TGTGCCAGCAGGCCCGGACAGGCAGCTAACTATGGCTACACCTTC. Translation gives CASRPGQAANYGYTF.

The V call is TRBV7-2, the J call TRBJ2-2; 13 positions agree with TRBD2. The CDR3 covers 16 residues. CDR1 and CDR2 (germline): SGHTA, FQGNSA. V shed 5 bases and J 6 bases; nucleotides not matched to a gene: 6. CDR3 nucleotides: TGTGCCAGCAGCCTGAGGACTAGCGGGAGTTCCGGGGAGCTGTTTTTT. Amino acids: CASSLRTSGSSGELFF.

As concerns this clone: This sample includes further DNA sequences coding for the same CDR3. This chain connects TRBV9 to TRBJ2-5; D unresolved. Between the trimmed V and J ends, which lost 3 bases and 2 bases, there was a span of 2 bases. Germline V gene lookup returns CDR1 SGDLS and CDR2 YYNGEE. The CDR3 sequence is 11 residues long. CDR3 region: CASSAQETQYF. The CDR3 nucleotides are TGTGCCAGCAGCGCGCAAGAGACCCAGTACTTC.

This chain links TRBV27 with TRBJ1-5; unclear D gene. Germline V lookup: CDR1 MNHEY, CDR2 SMNVEV (reference sequence). This CDR3 is built from 14 residues. Trimming took off 2 bases at V and 2 bases at J, with 7 bases between the two ends. The CDR3 here is CASSLAEGNQPQHF. Here the CDR3 DNA reads TGTGCCAGCAGTTTAGCTGAGGGCAATCAGCCCCAGCATTTT.

The V and J genes are TRBV19 and TRBJ2-2; 7 nucleotides agree with TRBD1. With V trimmed by 4 bases and J by 7 bases, 6 bases remained unmatched. The germline gives CDR1 LNHDA, CDR2 SQIVND (reference sequence). The CDR3 totals 14 residues. The DNA for the CDR3 is TGTGCCAGTAGTAACCCGACAGGGCACGGGGAGCTGTTTTTT. This encodes CASSNPTGHGELFF.

On this clone itself: One end of the junction varies from germline; a read error may be responsible. V and J are TRBV2 and TRBJ2-1; tentative D call: TRBD2 (5 bases). CDR1 and CDR2 (germline): SNHLY, FYNNEI. The CDR3 length is 14 residues. CDR3 in amino acids: CASSDPSGSDEQFF. The CDR3 nucleotides are TGTGCCAGTAGTGACCCATCGGGATCCGATGAGCAGTTCTTC.

The V call is TRBV10-3, the J call TRBJ2-1, with TRBD2 matching 11 bases. Germline V CDR1 and CDR2: ENHRY, SYGVKD. V shed 1 base and J 9 bases; nucleotides not matched to a gene: 8. The CDR3 loop spans 16 amino acids. The chain's CDR3 is CAISEWLAGGNAEQFF. Here the CDR3 DNA reads TGTGCCATCAGTGAGTGGCTAGCGGGAGGAAACGCTGAGCAGTTCTTC.

Turning to this clone: The sample has other DNA sequences that encode this CDR3 too. This sequence joins TRBV19 and TRBJ1-5; TRBD1 might be the D (5 bases). The CDR3 runs 13 residues. The V gene's germline CDR1 is LNHDA and CDR2 SQIVND (reference sequence). The ends were cut back, 5 bases at V and 5 bases at J, with 10 bases in the middle. CDR3 sequence reads: CASSSQGDQPQHF. The CDR3 DNA follows: TGTGCCAGTAGTTCTCAGGGCGATCAGCCCCAGCATTTT.

The chain has TRBV6-5 and TRBJ1-2; D call uncertain. V shed 0 bases and J shed 4 bases, with 12 bases lying between them. Germline V lookup: CDR1 MNHEY, CDR2 SVGAGI. This CDR3 has 15 residues. The CDR3 DNA follows: TGTGCCAGCAGTTACTCGTTCGACGGGGTCTATGGCTACACCTTC. Protein: CASSYSFDGVYGYTF.